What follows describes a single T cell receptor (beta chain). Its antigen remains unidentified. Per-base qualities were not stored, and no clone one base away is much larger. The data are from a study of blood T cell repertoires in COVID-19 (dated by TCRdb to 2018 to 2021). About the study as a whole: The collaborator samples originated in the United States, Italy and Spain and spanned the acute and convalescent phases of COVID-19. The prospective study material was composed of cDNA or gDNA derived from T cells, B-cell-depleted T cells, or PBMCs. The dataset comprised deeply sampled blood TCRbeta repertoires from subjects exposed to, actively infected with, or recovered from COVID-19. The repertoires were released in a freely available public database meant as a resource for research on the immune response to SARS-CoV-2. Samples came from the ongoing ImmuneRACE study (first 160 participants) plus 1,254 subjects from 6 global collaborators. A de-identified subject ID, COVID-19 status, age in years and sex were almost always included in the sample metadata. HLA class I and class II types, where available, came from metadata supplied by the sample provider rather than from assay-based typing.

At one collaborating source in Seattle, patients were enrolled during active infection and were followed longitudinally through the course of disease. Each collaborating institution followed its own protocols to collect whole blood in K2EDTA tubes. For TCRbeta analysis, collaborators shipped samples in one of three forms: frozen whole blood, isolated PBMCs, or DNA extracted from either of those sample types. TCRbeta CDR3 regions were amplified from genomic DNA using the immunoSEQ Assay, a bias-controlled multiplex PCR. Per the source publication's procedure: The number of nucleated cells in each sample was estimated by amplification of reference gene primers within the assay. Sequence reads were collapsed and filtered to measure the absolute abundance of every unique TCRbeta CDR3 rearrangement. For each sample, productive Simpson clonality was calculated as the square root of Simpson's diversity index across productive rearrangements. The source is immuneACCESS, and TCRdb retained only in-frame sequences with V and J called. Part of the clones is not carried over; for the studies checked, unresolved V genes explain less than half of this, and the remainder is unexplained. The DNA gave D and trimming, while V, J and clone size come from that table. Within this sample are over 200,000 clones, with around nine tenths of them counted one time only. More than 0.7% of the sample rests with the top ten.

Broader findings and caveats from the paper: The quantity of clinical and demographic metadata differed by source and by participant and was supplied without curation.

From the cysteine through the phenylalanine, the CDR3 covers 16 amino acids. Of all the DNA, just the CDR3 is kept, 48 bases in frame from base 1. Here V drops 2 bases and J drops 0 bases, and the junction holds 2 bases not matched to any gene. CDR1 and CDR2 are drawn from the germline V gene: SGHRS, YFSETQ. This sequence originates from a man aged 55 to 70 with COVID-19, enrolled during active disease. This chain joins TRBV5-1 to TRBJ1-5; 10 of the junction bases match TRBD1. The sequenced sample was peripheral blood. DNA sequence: TGCGCCAGCAGCTTCGGGACAGGGGTTAGCAATCAGCCCCAGCATTTT. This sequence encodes CASSFGTGVSNQPQHF.